The 18 T cell receptor beta chains in this list originate from one sample, sequenced in a study of T cell repertoires in aging, cancer and after chemotherapy. A mixed TRB-A/B primer pool amplified rearranged TRB by multiplex touch-down PCR. TCRdb redid the calling of the multiplex PCR reads with MiXCR, one entry per CDR3 protein. The sample carries nearly 2,500 distinct CDR3 sequences, nearly 25% recorded once. The template was genomic DNA from peripheral blood, not RNA. Sequences were obtained from blood. These receptors all stem from a human donor with a solid tumor.

This rearrangement joins TRBV28 to TRBJ1-2; TRBD1 agrees at 7 bases. Trimming removed 5 bases from V and 6 bases from J; junction bases left unmatched: 9. Germline V gene data show CDR1 as MDHEN and CDR2 as SYDVKM. The CDR3 loop spans 14 amino acids. The CDR3 bases are TGTGCCAGCAGTCCCCCCCCGACAGGGAATGGCTACACCTTC. The encoded protein is CASSPPPTGNGYTF.

The chain uses TRBV6-2 or TRBV6-3 and TRBJ1-5; TRBD1 aligns across 7 bases. There are 16 residues in the CDR3. Germline V gene lookup returns CDR1 MNHEY and CDR2 SVGEGT. Losses at the gene ends were 6 bases for V and 0 bases for J; bases not matched to a gene: 8. CDR3 loop: CASRHGTAYSNQPQHF. The CDR3 nucleotides are TGTGCCAGCAGACACGGGACAGCATATAGCAATCAGCCCCAGCATTTT.

The rearrangement links TRBV6-1 to TRBJ2-7, with D possibly called TRBD1 or TRBD2 (5 bases each). This CDR3 region has 14 residues. V lost 6 bases and J 0 bases, leaving 12 bases between the germline ends. Germline V CDR1 and CDR2: MNHNS, SASEGT. DNA for the CDR3: TGTGCCAGCAGGTTCCGGGGCTTCTCCTACGAGCAGTACTTC. Translated, it gives CASRFRGFSYEQYF.

This clonotype counts as medium-sized. The gene calls are TRBV20-1 and TRBJ2-7, with TRBD1 matching 7 bases. Trimming cost V 4 bases and J 1 base; bases outside gene matches: 1. Germline assignment: CDR1 DFQATT and CDR2 SNEGSKA (reference sequence). The CDR3 is 12 residues long. This CDR3 reads CSAKTGSYEQYF. The CDR3 nucleotides are TGCAGTGCTAAGACAGGGTCCTACGAGCAGTACTTC.

This chain links TRBV11-1 with TRBJ2-5; D uncertain. Germline V gene sequence: CDR1 SGHAT, CDR2 FQDESV (reference sequence). The CDR3 contains 13 residues. Trimming cost V 1 base and J 1 base, with 4 bases left between them. The chain's CDR3 is CASSLGPQETQYF. The CDR3 DNA sequence: TGTGCCAGCAGCTTAGGGCCCCAAGAGACCCAGTACTTC.

This clonotype turned up a few times. The V and J genes are TRBV14 and TRBJ2-1; 16 nucleotides line up with TRBD2. The CDR3 extends over 16 amino acids. The V and J ends lost 4 bases and 10 bases, in that order; junction bases with no gene match: 7. Per the germline V gene, CDR1 is SGHDN and CDR2 is FVKESK. CDR3 amino acids: CASSPPGLAGGHEQFF. In DNA, the CDR3 is TGTGCCAGCAGCCCTCCGGGACTAGCGGGAGGGCACGAGCAGTTCTTC.

The rearrangement uses TRBV6-6 and TRBJ1-5, with a weak D call TRBD1 (5 bases). The length of the CDR3 is 16 residues. Deletions cut 5 bases from V and 2 bases from J, with 16 bases between. Germline V gene lookup returns CDR1 MNHNY and CDR2 SVGAGI (reference sequence). The CDR3 bases are TGTGCCAGCAGTAAGCCTAGGGGTGGTGGCAATCAGCCCCAGCATTTT. Its protein product is CASSKPRGGGNQPQHF.

Relative to its sample, this clonotype is medium-sized. The chain carries TRBV7-6 and TRBJ1-3; perhaps TRBD1 as D (6 bases). The CDR3 extends over 17 amino acids. Looked up from germline, CDR1 is SGHVS and CDR2 is FNYEAQ. V lost 1 base, J lost 0 bases, and 13 bases lay in between. In nucleotides, the CDR3 is TGTGCCAGCAGCTTAGGGGCAGGGGTAATCTCTGGAAACACCATATATTTT. This translates into CASSLGAGVISGNTIYF.

This clonotype is medium-sized in the sample. V is TRBV20-1 and J is TRBJ2-7; 8 bases are a match to TRBD2. With V trimmed by 0 bases and J by 5 bases, 6 bases remained unmatched. The CDR3 extends over 14 amino acids. CDR1 and CDR2 (germline): DFQATT, SNEGSKA (reference sequence). The DNA for the CDR3 is TGCAGTGCTAGAGAGGGCGGGGGGTTTGACGAGCAGTACTTC. This gives the protein CSAREGGGFDEQYF.

The V gene is TRBV20-1, the J gene TRBJ2-1, with 7 nucleotides matching TRBD2. CDR1 is DFQATT and CDR2 is SNEGSKA in the germline V gene (reference sequence). The CDR3 has 14 amino acids. V lost 5 bases, J lost 9 bases, and 13 bases stayed unmatched. DNA for the CDR3: TGCAGTGCTGAAGGACCATTGGGGGGGAGTGAGCAGTTCTTC. Its translation is CSAEGPLGGSEQFF.

This rearrangement joins TRBV20-1 to TRBJ1-1, with a weak D call TRBD1 (6 bases). The V end was cut by 0 bases, the J end by 4 bases, with 27 bases between. The CDR3 extends over 19 amino acids. Germline V gives CDR1 DFQATT, CDR2 SNEGSKA (reference sequence). CDR3 coding DNA: TGCAGTGCTAGAGATCCTAAACGTGGCAGGGGTTCGGGTGTCACTGAAGCTTTCTTT. It specifies CSARDPKRGRGSGVTEAFF.

The rearrangement uses TRBV5-1 and TRBJ2-1; D is possibly TRBD1 (5 bases). In germline, CDR1 is SGHRS, CDR2 YFSETQ. The CDR3 has 14 residues. The ends were cut back, 4 bases at V and 5 bases at J, with 13 bases in the middle. DNA for the CDR3: TGCGCCAGCAGCCTTCAGACAGTAAACAATGAGCAGTTCTTC. Protein product: CASSLQTVNNEQFF.

Regarding this clonotype: One end of the junction varies from germline; a read error may be responsible. The J gene is TRBJ2-5, the V gene TRBV7-8; D remains unclear. The CDR3 has 14 amino acids. Germline CDR1 reads SGHVS; CDR2 reads FQNEAQ. As DNA, the CDR3 is TGTGCCAGCAGATTAGAGGTAACCCCCGAGACCCAGTACTTC. Translating gives CASRLEVTPETQYF.

In this sample, this clonotype is medium-sized. This chain links TRBV30 with TRBJ2-5; the match to TRBD2 covers 10 bases. V lost 8 bases, J lost 2 bases, and 11 bases stayed unmatched. From germline, CDR1 is GTSNPN and CDR2 SVGIG (reference sequence). The CDR3 has 15 residues. The CDR3 reads CARGGSGGSQETQYF. The CDR3 DNA reads as TGTGCCCGAGGAGGTAGCGGGGGGTCGCAAGAGACCCAGTACTTC. Together with reference TRBV30 and TRBJ2-5, the CDR3 gives the full variable domain: SQTIHQWPATLVQPVGSPLSLECTVEGTSNPNLYWYRQAAGRGLQLLFYSVGIGQISSEVPQNLSASRPQDRQFILSSKKLLLSDSGFYLCARGGSGGSQETQYFGPGTRLLVL.

V is TRBV5-8 and J is TRBJ1-4, with D uncertain. Germline V gene data show CDR1 as SGHTS and CDR2 as YDEGEE. The CDR3 consists of 16 residues. Trimming stripped 0 bases from V and 0 bases from J, with 9 bases between. The DNA of the CDR3 is TGTGCCAGCAGCTTGGGGTACAGCGCAACTAATGAAAAACTGTTTTTT. Its protein product is CASSLGYSATNEKLFF.

The CDR3 loop is CARSPKIRQTQYF. For the CDR3, the DNA is TGTGCCAGAAGCCCCAAGATCCGGCAGACCCAGTACTTC. The rearrangement joins TRBV5-6 to TRBJ2-5; D not resolved. Germline CDR1 reads SGHDT; CDR2 reads YYEEEE. CDR3 length: 13 amino acids. The germline V and J ends were trimmed by 8 bases and 6 bases, with 17 bases remaining between them.

This rearrangement joins TRBV20-1 to TRBJ2-7, with D possibly being TRBD2 (6 bases). The germline gives CDR1 DFQATT, CDR2 SNEGSKA (reference sequence). The ends were cut back, 3 bases at V and 7 bases at J, with 19 bases in the middle. This CDR3 has 14 residues. The CDR3 spells CSARGSGYKGEQYF. As DNA, the CDR3 is TGCAGTGCTAGGGGGAGCGGGTATAAGGGGGAGCAGTACTTC.

This chain joins TRBV6-5 and TRBJ1-5, with 9 bases aligning to TRBD1. The CDR3 is 16 amino acids. V shed 5 bases and J 4 bases; nucleotides not matched to a gene: 9. Germline assignment: CDR1 MNHEY and CDR2 SVGAGI. Written as DNA, the CDR3 is TGTGCCAGCAGTCAACACCCGGGACAGGGTAATCAGCCCCAGCATTTT. Its translation: CASSQHPGQGNQPQHF.